This T cell receptor beta chain was documented in a study of Graves' ophthalmopathy and Graves' hyperthyroidism. Amplification from RNA transcripts yielded the TCR beta CDR3 regions. Second-round multiplex PCR came after first-round RT-PCR with HTBI primers. TCRdb reprocessed the multiplex PCR reads via MiXCR and lists one record per CDR3 protein. The table records 400,000 or so distinct CDR3 sequences, about 18% of them present only once. Per the germline V gene, CDR1 is SGHRS and CDR2 is YFSETQ. This CDR3 is built from 15 residues. Trimming took off 4 bases at V and 4 bases at J, with 17 bases between the two ends. New diagnoses, under 2 months' duration, and ages 18 to 65 characterized the hyperthyroidism patients. The source of the PBMCs was about 10 ml of fresh peripheral blood. This clonotype appeared a few times. Its antigen is currently unknown. Study findings and constraints: Most clonotypes expanded in thyroid above 0.001 frequency were present in blood too.

The chain carries TRBV5-1 and TRBJ1-2, with D perhaps matching TRBD1 (5 bases). Material for sequencing was peripheral blood. This receptor was taken from an adult woman with stable Graves' hyperthyroidism. CDR3 in amino acids: CASSPDSGGAYGYTF. DNA for the CDR3: TGCGCCAGCAGCCCGGACTCGGGGGGAGCCTATGGCTACACCTTC.